This T cell receptor (beta chain) was captured by sequencing in a study of cytomegalovirus exposure and HLA in healthy donors (TCRdb year 2017). About the full investigation: An earlier analysis of several hundred of the donors reported roughly 300 Gb of sequence data and 90 million to 120 million unique TCR beta sequences obtained from roughly 180 million T cells. An early release that covered roughly 600 HLA-typed donors contained 300 to 350 gigabases of sequencing data and 70 million to 100 million unique TCR sequences. Of the 300 to 500 genotyped donors, approximately 81% were placed in the genetic ancestry cluster associated with self-reported Caucasian donors. The study aimed to test whether cataloging public T cell receptors could reveal signatures of past pathogen exposure. Using immunosequencing, the study profiled T cell repertoires from about 610 subjects and related those repertoires to cytomegalovirus serostatus. Along with the roughly 700-subject first cohort, a separate validation cohort of more than 90 different subjects was used. High-throughput TCR immunosequencing, statistical association of individual TCRs with disease status, and machine learning were combined to predict cytomegalovirus infection status. In a later analysis, previously published TCR beta repertoires from some 640 donors were re-analyzed and high-resolution HLA genotyping was added so that TCR occurrence patterns could be studied. Rather than using new phenotypic data, the later analysis identified candidate immune exposures from TCR beta sequences and from how often those sequences occurred across donors. In an earlier analysis of a few hundred of the donors, high-throughput TCR beta sequencing was used to judge whether each TCR beta V gene segment behaved as functional or pseudogenic. Donor age, sex, ethnicity and CMV serostatus were collected together with the repertoire data. Genome-wide SNP genotypes for about three fifths of the roughly 670 donors were used in a later genetic analysis, which treated that subset as a discovery cohort. Every repertoire in the discovery cohort had been generated on one and the same sequencing platform. Class I and class II HLA loci were covered by the typing at four-digit resolution. Typing coverage differed by locus: A, B, C, DRB1 and DQB1 were typed in roughly 629-630 donors, DQA1 in 500 to 550, DPA1 in around 580, and DPB1 in just under 490. Because of strong linkage in the cohort, 4 to 6 DR-DQ haplotypes were treated as single units for association and clustering. Across 300 to 400 genotyped donors of the cohort, an average of roughly 200,000 unique TCR beta nucleotide sequences per donor were sequenced, and 15% to 20% of those sequences were non-productive. The study at large found these results: Strong co-occurrence of HLA alleles, especially DR and DQ, made assigning TCR associations to individual alleles difficult. Because the 87-base-pair reads could not distinguish some IMGT-functional V segments, including TRBV6-2 and TRBV6-3, those segments were excluded. A cluster of highly shared sequence variants was judged likely to be a technical artifact of the sequencing pipeline. The study gave a list of under 200 TCR beta chains associated with cytomegalovirus. A few of the identified cytomegalovirus-associated TCR beta chains were confirmed in vitro to be specific for cytomegalovirus antigens. In a later genetic analysis, a missense DCLRE1C variant was associated with V-gene and J-gene trimming of TCR beta chains, and the association was replicated in an independent cohort. According to a later analysis, TCR association rates differed among HLA loci, with DRB1 alleles showing the most associated TCRs and HLA-C alleles showing the fewest. Linkage disequilibrium might explain the correlated functional status among segregating V segments, but an unknown experimental factor could not be ruled out. Roughly uniform sequencing depth across donors was assumed in presence/absence analyses, although this assumption may not hold. In an earlier analysis of about 600 of the donors, most TCR beta V segments appeared in productive rearrangements about 87% or about 30% of the time, broadly matching IMGT annotations. The earlier analysis of nearly 600 of the donors excluded 15 to 20 rarely observed V segments, including chromosome 9 orphons, because counts were too low. For the cohort, immune exposure information was limited to CMV serostatus. According to a later analysis, parvovirus B19, influenza, CMV and Epstein-Barr virus appeared linked to several top co-occurrence clusters. Most CMV-associated TCR beta chains appeared to be HLA-restricted in a later analysis, and the HLA associations seemed to be driven largely by CMV exposure. In a later analysis, HLA-associated TCR beta chains showed more clonal expansion and lower generation probabilities than non-associated chains that were equally common. In both the original and validation cohorts, the classifier was reported to diagnose cytomegalovirus status with high specificity and sensitivity. Because some donors lacked HLA typing at each locus, the association tests relied only on the typed subset. In a later genetic analysis, fewer N-insertions in productive TCRs were reported among donors in an Asian-associated ancestry cluster than the roughly 700-donor mean. The authors suggested that the approach could potentially be generalized to other disease states and immunological phenotypes. This cohort had only TCR beta chains sequenced, and the lack of alpha or paired-chain data limited which features could be detected. Most TCR sequences were seen in very few donors, while some public TCRs were found in many individuals. A further reported finding was that TCR beta sequences accurately predicted the HLA-A and HLA-B alleles for most subjects in the first cohort. Specific HLA alleles were associated with 16,951 TCR beta sequences at a false discovery rate of 0.05 in a later analysis.

The receptor library was made with the immunoSEQ multiplex PCR assay. For the multiplex PCR, a mixture combining 60 forward primers for TCR Vbeta segments and 13 reverse primers for TCR Jbeta segments was used. The CDR3 region of rearranged TCR beta genes was amplified from genomic DNA by a multiplex PCR assay. The amplified TCR beta libraries were sequenced on the Illumina HiSeq System as 87-base-pair reads. On the study's bioinformatics: Across the 640 or so repertoires, a later analysis counted 80 million or so unique TCR beta chains, 8.5 million to 12 million of which were shared by at least two donors. Raw reads were error-corrected and collapsed into unique sequences with a nearest-neighbor algorithm that merged closely related sequences to remove PCR and sequencing errors. V, D and J gene segments were assigned by aligning CDR3 sequences to IMGT reference sequences. For a sequence to be retained, at least a six-nucleotide match to both a V gene segment and a J gene segment was required. Rearrangements were called productive when the CDR3 lacked stop codons and stayed in frame with V and J; all others were non-productive. Following IMGT convention, CDR3 was defined as the stretch from the second conserved V-encoded cysteine up to the conserved J-encoded phenylalanine. Sequences without an unambiguous match to a single V gene segment were excluded from the earlier analysis of several hundred of the donors. In an earlier analysis of approximately 500 of the donors, a V segment was called functional when productive rearrangements were above 56.7%, and segregating when the standard deviation between donors exceeded 5%. A statistical classification framework was developed to diagnose cytomegalovirus status using the catalog of TCR beta chain sequences. V and J gene assignment, in a later analysis, came from comparing TCR nucleotide sequences with IMGT/GENE-DB human TR gene sequences. In a later analysis, CDR3 sequences and most-parsimonious VDJ recombination scenarios were assigned using the TCRdist pipeline. In a later analysis, each TCR beta chain was defined by its CDR3 amino acid sequence together with its V-gene family, and reads lacking a unique V-gene family were excluded. In a later analysis, 500 to 700 highly shared, low-generation-probability nucleotide sequences were removed to address suspected cross-contamination and a sequencing artifact. A later analysis calculated a clonal expansion index for each public chain from normalized within-repertoire ranks of inferred template counts. In a later analysis, generation probabilities were computed with a VDJ recombination model fitted to out-of-frame rearrangements, and the resulting probabilities were checked against IGoR. In a later analysis, TCR-TCR, TCR-HLA and TCR-CMV co-occurrence was scored with hypergeometric tests, and a repertoire-size bias correction was applied to TCR pairs. In a later analysis, false discovery rates were estimated by permuting HLA or CMV assignments 20 times. In a later analysis, co-occurring TCRs were grouped using DBSCAN, and TCRdist sequence similarity was added for clustering within HLA-allele-positive subsets. Repertoires with fewer than 30,000 or more than 120,000 public chains, plus five repertoires with anomalous nucleotide sharing, were excluded from co-occurrence clustering. TCRdb carries this immuneACCESS record with in-frame sequences only. Its versions omit some clonotypes, under half of them owing to an unresolved V gene in the studies checked, with the rest unexplained. The D gene and trimming were derived from the DNA, and the V and J assignments and clone size from that table. The sample table records 210,000 or so clones; approximately 80% of these occur just once. Jointly, the top ten make up roughly 0.7% of the sample.

Concerning this clone: Its antigen has not been determined. No base quality information exists; no much larger clone differs at one position.

The cohort consisted of some 730 healthy bone marrow donors. All cohort members were sampled while nominally healthy, although unrecorded immune exposures were likely present. The donor tested CMV seronegative, placing the donor among the 350 or so seronegative members of the cohort. Each donor provided a peripheral blood sample, and peripheral blood mononuclear cells were used for TCR beta sequencing. Genomic DNA extraction from the blood cell samples was performed with the Qiagen DNeasy Blood Extraction Kit. Based on the germline V gene, the CDR1 and CDR2 sequences are SGHTS and YDEGEE. V trim: 0 bases; J trim: 4 bases; unmatched bases: 2. The CDR3 holds 15 amino acids from the cysteine to the phenylalanine. The CDR3 DNA has 45 bases and is translated from base 1.

Source material: PBMCs. The rearrangement joined TRBV5-8 to TRBJ2-2; a stretch of 8 junction bases matches TRBD1. This receptor was taken from a boy aged 2 to 10 in good health and CMV-seronegative. The CDR3 is CASSLGTGPTGELFF. The DNA sequence reads TGTGCCAGCAGCTTGGGGACAGGGCCCACCGGGGAGCTGTTTTTT. The entire variable domain, with the stretches around the CDR3 drawn from the reference TRBV5-8 and TRBJ2-2 proteins, is EAGVTQSPTHLIKTRGQQATLRCSPISGHTSVYWYQQALGLGLQFLLWYDEGEERNRGNFPPRFSGRQFPNYSSELNVNALELEDSALYLCASSLGTGPTGELFFGEGSRLTVL.